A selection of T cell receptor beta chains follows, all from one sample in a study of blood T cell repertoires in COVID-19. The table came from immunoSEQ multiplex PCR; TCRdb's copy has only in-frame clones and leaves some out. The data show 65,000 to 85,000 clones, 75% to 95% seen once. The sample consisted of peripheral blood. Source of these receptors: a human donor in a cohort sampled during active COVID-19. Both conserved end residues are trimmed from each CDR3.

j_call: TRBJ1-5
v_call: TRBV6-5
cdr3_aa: ATWAGFGNQPQH

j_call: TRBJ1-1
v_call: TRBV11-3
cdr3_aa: ASSLDGRGGNTEAF

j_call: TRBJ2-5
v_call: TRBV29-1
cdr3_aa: SALIFAGGIETQY

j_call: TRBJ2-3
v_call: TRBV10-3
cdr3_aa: ASEGTGRLDTQY

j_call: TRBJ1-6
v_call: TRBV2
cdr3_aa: ASTGTGGNSPLH

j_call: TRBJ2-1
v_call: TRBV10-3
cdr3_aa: ATSPGEGSYNEQF

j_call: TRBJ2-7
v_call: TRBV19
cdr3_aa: ASSIRLDSLLPYEQY

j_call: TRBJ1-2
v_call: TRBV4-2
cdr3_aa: ASSQDQNVYGYT

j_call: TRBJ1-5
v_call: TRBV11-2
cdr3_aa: ASSSSTGYYQPQH

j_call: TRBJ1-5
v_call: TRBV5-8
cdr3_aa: ASSTSTGGESQPQH

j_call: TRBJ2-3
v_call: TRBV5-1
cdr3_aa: ASNLGGGTDTQY

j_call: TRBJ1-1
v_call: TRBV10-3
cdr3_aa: AISEGQGALNTEAF

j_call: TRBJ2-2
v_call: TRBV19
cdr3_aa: ASRASGITGELF

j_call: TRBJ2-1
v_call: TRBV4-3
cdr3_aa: ASSQRTSGHNEQF

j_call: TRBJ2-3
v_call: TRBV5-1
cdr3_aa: ASSLEPIPLFPQY

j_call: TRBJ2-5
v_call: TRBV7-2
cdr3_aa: ASSLPGVQETQY

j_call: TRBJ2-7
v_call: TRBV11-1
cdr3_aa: ASSRGGSSYEQY

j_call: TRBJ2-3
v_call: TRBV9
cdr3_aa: ASSVIGDRRQY

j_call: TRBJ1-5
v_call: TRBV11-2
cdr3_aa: ASSAAGPNQPQH

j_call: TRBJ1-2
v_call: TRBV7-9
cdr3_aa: ASSLASGQGFYGYT

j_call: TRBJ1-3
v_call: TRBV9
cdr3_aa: ASTGRDRDSGNTIY

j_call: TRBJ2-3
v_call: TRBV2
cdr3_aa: ASSPGQVTDTQY

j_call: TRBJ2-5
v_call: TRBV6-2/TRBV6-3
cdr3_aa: ASSYEGRGTQY

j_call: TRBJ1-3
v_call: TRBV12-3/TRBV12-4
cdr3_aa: ASSLAAGNTIY

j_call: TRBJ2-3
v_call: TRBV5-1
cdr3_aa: ASSLDPGGGATDTQY

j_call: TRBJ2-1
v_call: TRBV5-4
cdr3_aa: ASSWKRPNLNEQF

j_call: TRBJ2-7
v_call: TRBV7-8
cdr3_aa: ASSYGKGGSYEQY

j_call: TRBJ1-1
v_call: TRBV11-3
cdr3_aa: ASSSTGTGATEAF

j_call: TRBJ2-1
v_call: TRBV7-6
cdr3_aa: ASSLRGLSSDPQLRNEQF

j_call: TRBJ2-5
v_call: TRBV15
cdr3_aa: ATSLAGTFQETQY

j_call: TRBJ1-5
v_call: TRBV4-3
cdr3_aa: ASGHVSNQPQH

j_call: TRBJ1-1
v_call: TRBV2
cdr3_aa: ASSGGIQRFTEAF

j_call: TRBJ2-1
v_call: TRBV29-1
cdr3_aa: SVDLTGGYEQF

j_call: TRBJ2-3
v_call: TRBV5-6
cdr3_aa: ASSLVGRAGASDTQY

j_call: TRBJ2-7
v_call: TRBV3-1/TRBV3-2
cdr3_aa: ASSHLDSQSEQY

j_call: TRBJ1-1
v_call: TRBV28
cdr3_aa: ASCDSKAYTEAF

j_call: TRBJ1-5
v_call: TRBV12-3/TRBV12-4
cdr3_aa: ASTGGLQPQH

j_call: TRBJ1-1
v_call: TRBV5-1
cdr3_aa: ASSTRTGLNTEAF

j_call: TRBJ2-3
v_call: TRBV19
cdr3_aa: ASSSGLAGRIGTDTQY

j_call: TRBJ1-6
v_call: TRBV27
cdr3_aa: ASSWTGQIGSPLH

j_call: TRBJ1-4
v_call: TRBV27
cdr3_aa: ASSPSTGWGEKLF

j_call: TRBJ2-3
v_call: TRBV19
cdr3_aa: ASSSQNRQMDTQY

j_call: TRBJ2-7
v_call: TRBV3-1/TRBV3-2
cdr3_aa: ASSPGLAVGIDDEQY

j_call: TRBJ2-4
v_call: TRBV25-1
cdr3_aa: ASSRGSDIQY

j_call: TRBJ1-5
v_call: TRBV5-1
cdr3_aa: ASSLGLGDNQPQH

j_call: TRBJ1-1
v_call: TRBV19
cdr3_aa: ASSMITGGGTEAF

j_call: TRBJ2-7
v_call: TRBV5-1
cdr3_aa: ASNQAGGIYEQY

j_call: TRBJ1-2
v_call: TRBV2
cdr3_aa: ASSVAQEIGGYT

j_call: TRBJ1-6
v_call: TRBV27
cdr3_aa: ASSLWGQGNSPLH

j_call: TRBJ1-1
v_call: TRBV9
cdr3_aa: ASSDGLNTEAF

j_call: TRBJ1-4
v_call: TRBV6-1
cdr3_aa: ASSGPGQGTNEKLF

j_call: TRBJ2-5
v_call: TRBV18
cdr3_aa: ASSPLTGTGQETQY

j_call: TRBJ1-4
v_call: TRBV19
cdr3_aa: ASSRNGQLPNEKLF

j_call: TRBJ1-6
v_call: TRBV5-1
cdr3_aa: ASSLESRSYNSPLH

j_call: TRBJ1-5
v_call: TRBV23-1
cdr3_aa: ASSQSGPGSRTNQPQH